Listed below are T cell receptor beta chains from one sample, sequenced in a study of cytomegalovirus exposure and HLA in healthy donors. Sequenced by immunoSEQ multiplex PCR; TCRdb stores in-frame clones only, minus some. The data show 40,000 or so clones, around two thirds seen once. What was sequenced was PBMCs. These receptors all stem from a man in his thirties or forties in good health and CMV-seronegative. Both conserved end residues are part of each CDR3. A D gene is named only where the DNA matches it firmly. Size values are once, few and many counts, or a class for expanded clones, and some rows have none.

D	V	J	size	CDR3	DNA
TRBD1	TRBV20-1	TRBJ1-4	.	CSARGDREVF	TGCAGTGCTAGAGGGGACAGAGAAGTTTTT
TRBD2	TRBV27	TRBJ2-5	.	CASSFSGGLQETQYF	TGTGCCAGCAGTTTTAGCGGGGGGCTCCAAGAGACCCAGTACTTC
TRBD2	TRBV15	TRBJ2-2	once	CATGGSTSGTGELFF	TGTGCCACCGGCGGGTCAACTAGCGGAACCGGGGAGCTGTTTTTT
.	TRBV6-1	TRBJ2-1	.	CASSEALQGGEQFF	TGTGCCAGCAGTGAAGCGCTTCAAGGAGGCGAGCAGTTCTTC
TRBD2	TRBV6-1	TRBJ2-6	.	CASSPGGSGANVLTF	TGTGCCAGCAGTCCCGGGGGGTCTGGGGCCAACGTCCTGACTTTC
.	TRBV5-6	TRBJ2-7	.	CASSFQPSYEQYF	TGTGCCAGCAGTTTCCAACCGAGTTACGAGCAGTACTTC
.	TRBV5-8	TRBJ1-1	.	CASSLVAGRTEAFF	TGTGCCAGCAGCTTGGTGGCAGGGAGGACTGAAGCTTTCTTT
.	TRBV28	TRBJ1-5	once	CASSLLRGIQGDQPQHF	TGTGCCAGCAGTTTATTACGGGGAATACAGGGAGATCAGCCCCAGCATTTT
TRBD1	TRBV9	TRBJ1-3	.	CASSAGTGRGNTIYF	TGTGCCAGCAGCGCCGGGACAGGGAGAGGAAACACCATATATTTT
.	TRBV7-2	TRBJ1-1	.	CASSLYAGRNTEAFF	TGTGCCAGCAGCTTATACGCAGGCCGGAACACTGAAGCTTTCTTT
.	TRBV19	TRBJ1-1	.	CASTMRGITEAFF	TGTGCCAGTACCATGCGGGGGATCACTGAAGCTTTCTTT
TRBD2	TRBV6-6	TRBJ2-4	.	CASSSGGLAKNIQYF	TGTGCCAGCAGTAGCGGGGGTCTAGCCAAAAACATTCAGTACTTC
.	TRBV4-1	TRBJ2-2	.	CASSQSLSGSNTGELFF	TGCGCCAGCAGCCAATCCCTGTCGGGGAGCAACACCGGGGAGCTGTTTTTT
TRBD1	TRBV19	TRBJ2-7	once	CASSIAHGNYRGKSYEQYF	TGTGCCAGTAGTATAGCTCACGGGAACTACAGGGGTAAGTCCTACGAGCAGTACTTC
.	TRBV19	TRBJ1-2	.	CASSTAGEGRRGYPF	TGTGCCAGTAGTACAGCAGGGGAGGGCCGGCGTGGCTACCCCTTC
TRBD2	TRBV5-1	TRBJ2-5	.	CASSLNWGGSQETQYF	TGCGCCAGCAGCTTGAATTGGGGGGGAAGCCAAGAGACCCAGTACTTC
TRBD1	TRBV30	TRBJ1-1	.	CAWSVRDRRNTEAFF	TGTGCCTGGAGTGTAAGGGACAGAAGGAACACTGAAGCTTTCTTT
TRBD1	TRBV25-1	TRBJ2-7	.	CASSDRDSHPGRIDEQYF	TGTGCCAGCAGTGATAGGGACAGCCACCCCGGTAGGATTGACGAGCAGTACTTC
TRBD2	TRBV5-4	TRBJ2-3	once	CASSRKPTSGGAADTQYF	TGTGCCAGCAGCCGCAAGCCAACTAGCGGGGGGGCGGCAGATACGCAGTATTTT
TRBD1	TRBV28	TRBJ1-1	once	CASSGPGQGVAEAFF	TGTGCCAGCAGCGGACCGGGACAGGGAGTCGCTGAAGCTTTCTTT
.	TRBV20-1	TRBJ1-1	once	CSADGTHEAFF	TGCAGTGCGGATGGGACTCACGAGGCTTTCTTT
.	TRBV19	TRBJ1-6	.	CASSMPGTYNSPLHF	TGTGCCAGTAGTATGCCCGGGACCTATAATTCACCCCTCCACTTT
.	TRBV4-1	TRBJ2-3	.	CASSQEASETDTQYF	TGCGCCAGCAGCCAAGAAGCCAGCGAAACAGATACGCAGTATTTT
TRBD1	TRBV25-1	TRBJ2-6	.	CASSGGTGPSGANVLTF	TGTGCCAGCAGTGGGGGGACAGGCCCGTCTGGGGCCAACGTCCTGACTTTC
TRBD1	TRBV30	TRBJ2-1	once	CAWSENRDSYRPTPYNEQFF	TGTGCCTGGAGCGAAAACCGGGACAGCTACCGTCCTACCCCCTACAATGAGCAGTTCTTC
TRBD1	TRBV5-4	TRBJ1-2	.	CASSGLDRGGGYTF	TGTGCCAGCAGCGGTTTAGACAGGGGAGGCGGCTACACCTTC
.	TRBV30	TRBJ1-5	.	CAWSTHAVGQPQHF	TGTGCCTGGAGTACCCACGCGGTCGGTCAGCCCCAGCATTTT
TRBD2	TRBV7-9	TRBJ2-3	medium-sized	CASSPQGSGRPGAQYF	TGTGCCAGCAGCCCCCAAGGAAGCGGGAGGCCAGGAGCGCAGTATTTT
.	TRBV28	TRBJ1-5	once	CASQPGEGQPQHF	TGTGCCAGCCAGCCCGGGGAGGGCCAGCCCCAGCATTTT
TRBD1	TRBV19	TRBJ1-2	once	CASILTGGDYGYTF	TGTGCCAGTATTCTTACAGGGGGAGATTATGGCTACACCTTC
.	TRBV9	TRBJ2-3	.	CASSVAGGYTDTQYF	TGTGCCAGCAGCGTAGCGGGGGGCTACACAGATACGCAGTATTTT
.	TRBV28	TRBJ2-7	.	CASSPVGGGSTRPSRGEQYF	TGTGCCAGCAGTCCCGTGGGGGGCGGGAGTACGCGTCCCTCCCGGGGGGAGCAGTACTTC
.	TRBV7-6	TRBJ2-1	.	CASSPEGGSAYNEQFF	TGTGCCAGCAGCCCGGAGGGAGGTAGCGCCTACAATGAGCAGTTCTTC
TRBD2	TRBV10-1	TRBJ2-7	few	CASSDSASGVLEQYF	TGCGCCAGCAGTGATTCGGCTAGCGGGGTGCTCGAGCAGTACTTC
TRBD2	TRBV5-1	TRBJ2-7	.	CASSLGLAVYEQYF	TGCGCCAGCAGCTTGGGACTAGCGGTGTACGAGCAGTACTTC
.	TRBV4-2	TRBJ2-2	.	CASSPRGQENTGELFF	TGTGCCAGCAGCCCTCGGGGACAAGAGAACACCGGGGAGCTGTTTTTT
TRBD1	TRBV4-2	TRBJ2-7	.	CASSQGQAEQYF	TGTGCCAGCAGCCAGGGACAGGCCGAGCAGTACTTC
TRBD1	TRBV7-9	TRBJ1-1	.	CSSSSRQGTNTEAFF	TGTTCCAGCAGCTCGCGACAGGGAACCAACACTGAAGCTTTCTTT
TRBD1	TRBV15	TRBJ2-2	.	CATKRGQGEVGELFF	TGTGCCACAAAACGGGGACAGGGAGAAGTCGGGGAGCTGTTTTTT
TRBD1	TRBV27	TRBJ2-5	.	CASSPGTGEQETQYF	TGTGCCAGCAGTCCCGGGACAGGGGAACAAGAGACCCAGTACTTC
.	TRBV7-6	TRBJ1-1	.	CASSFGGPTEAFF	TGTGCCAGCAGCTTCGGGGGACCCACTGAAGCTTTCTTT
.	TRBV15	TRBJ1-1	.	CATSRADSQTALPYTGLRTEAFF	TGTGCCACCAGCAGAGCGGATTCCCAAACCGCCCTTCCTTATACGGGATTGCGAACTGAGGCTTTCTTT
.	TRBV18	TRBJ1-1	.	CASSLRTTDDRSTEAFF	TGTGCCAGCTCCCTTCGGACAACTGACGATCGTAGCACTGAAGCTTTCTTT